The clone carrying this T cell receptor beta chain was recorded a few times. Its target is unknown. The TCR beta library used iRepertoire HTBI primers with Arm-PCR amplification of CDR3. MiXCR, applied by TCRdb to the multiplex PCR reads, yields one record per CDR3 protein. Of fewer than 400,000 distinct CDR3 sequences in the sample, less than 25% were seen once. The germline V gene has CDR1 SEHNR and CDR2 FQNEAQ (reference sequence). Germline trimming cut 3 bases from V and 1 base from J; bases unmatched to any gene: 4. The CDR3 is 15 residues long. The sample belongs to a study of regulatory T cells in long-lasting Graves disease. The wider study: The criterion for persistent Graves' disease was over 5 years of antithyroid drugs with positive TSH receptor antibodies. The study's findings and limits: In persistent patients, shared public clonotypes (around 2,600) outnumbered those in new patients (around 1,000).

Time point in this sample: persistent/refractory GD, antithyroid drugs over 5 years with positive TRAb. Scientists built the TCR library using RNA that was extracted from PBMCs. An approximately 9-milliliter sample of peripheral blood was drawn into EDTA tubes. The sample consisted of peripheral blood mononuclear cells (PBMCs), taken when the disease was refractory, from a patient treated with antithyroid drugs. V usage is TRBV7-9 and J usage is TRBJ2-7; TRBD1 matches at 9 bases. This sequence was found in a female donor with Graves disease. In nucleotides, the CDR3 is TGTGCCAGCAGCTTTTTACAGGGGGCTTCCTACGAGCAGTACTTC. Protein product: CASSFLQGASYEQYF.